This T cell receptor (beta chain) stems from a study of blood T cell repertoires in COVID-19. The method was immunoSEQ multiplex PCR; TCRdb's version includes in-frame clones alone and lacks a portion of them. The sample contains more than 300,000 clones, more than 75% of which appear only once. The recovered donors of Cohort 3 showed two negative PCRs, clearance, or symptom resolution. Germline CDR1 and CDR2: GTSNPN and SVGIG (reference sequence). V lost 3 bases and J lost 3, with 20 bases in between. This CDR3 is 16 amino acids long. The TCR comes from a young woman who had recovered from COVID-19. V and J are TRBV30 and TRBJ1-2; tentatively, D is TRBD1 (5 bases). The sequenced material came from PBMCs or T cells enriched from blood (not recorded which). The CDR3 coding sequence is TGTGCCTGGAGGCCGAGTGTAAGGGCAGGGTACTATGGCTACACCTTC. Translated, it gives CAWRPSVRAGYYGYTF.